This T cell receptor (beta chain) was recovered during a study of blood T cell repertoires in COVID-19. For the study at large: Both acute and convalescent COVID-19 samples were obtained from the United States, Italy and Spain. T cells, B-cell-depleted T cells, or PBMCs supplied cDNA or gDNA.

Looked up from germline, CDR1 is SNHLY and CDR2 is FYNNEI. This CDR3 contains 14 residues. With V trimmed by 5 bases and J by 4 bases, 5 bases remained unmatched. Clones were read by immunoSEQ multiplex PCR, and TCRdb kept only the in-frame ones, dropping some. The sample includes approximately 50,000 clones, roughly 90% seen only once; the top ten take approximately 10%. The sample comprised peripheral blood. This sequence was found in a man at least 80 years old with active or convalescent COVID-19. This chain uses TRBV2 with TRBJ2-7, with 10 nucleotides matching TRBD1. The CDR3 region has the DNA TGTGCCAGCAGTAGGGACAGGGGAGGTTACGAGCAGTACTTC. Residues: CASSRDRGGYEQYF.